Following are 29 T cell receptor beta chains from one sample sequenced in a study of read filtering for tumor transcriptome and immune sequencing. Molecular barcoded adaptors covering alpha/delta and beta/gamma chains were used on approximately 400 ng RNA. Each CDR3 protein gets one entry after TCRdb re-called the reads with MiXCR. The sample carries 100,000 to 150,000 distinct CDR3 sequences, roughly 13% recorded once. Sequencing was performed on a population of CD138-negative cells sorted from bone marrow. These receptor sequences come from a donor aged 40 or older with multiple myeloma.

This clonotype was found many times. The J gene is TRBJ2-7, the V gene TRBV4-1, with D possibly being TRBD1 (5 bases). V lost 0 bases and J 6 bases, leaving 15 bases between the germline ends. The CDR3 totals 15 residues. In germline, CDR1 is MGHRA, CDR2 YSYEKL. CDR3 nucleotides: TGCGCCAGCAGCCAAGAAGACAGTGATGTCTTCGAGCAGTACTTC. Translation gives CASSQEDSDVFEQYF.

Remarks on this clonotype: A much larger clone differs from this one at a single base, so this may be a read error. The chain recombines TRBV12-3 or TRBV12-4 with TRBJ2-2; D not certain. CDR3 length equals 13 residues. The CDR3 here is CASGLDGTGELFF. The CDR3 region has the DNA TGTGCCAGCGGTTTAGACGGGACCGGGGAGCTGTTTTTT.

The chain uses TRBV6-5 and TRBJ1-3, with TRBD1 as a possible D gene (6 bases). The germline V and J ends were trimmed by 6 bases and 1 base, with 16 bases remaining between them. The CDR3 extends over 16 amino acids. The germline gives CDR1 MNHEY, CDR2 SVGAGI. CDR3: CASSREGGGSGNTIYF. The CDR3 DNA reads TGTGCCAGCAGCCGGGAGGGGGGAGGATCTGGAAACACCATATATTTT.

The table lists this clonotype with a few counts. CDR3 sequence reads: CASSQAPRGAGGVSYEQYF. The CDR3 coding sequence is TGTGCCAGCAGCCAAGCCCCCCGGGGAGCGGGAGGGGTATCCTACGAGCAGTACTTC. The rearrangement links TRBV4-2 to TRBJ2-7; 10 bases match TRBD2. Trimming took 1 base from V and 1 from J; bases not matched to a gene: 13. CDR3 length equals 19 residues. Germline V lookup: CDR1 LGHNA, CDR2 YNFKEQ.

The chain links TRBV7-3 to TRBJ2-2, with 10 bases identical to TRBD2. J gave up 3 bases and V 8 bases, and 9 bases lay outside the gene matches. The CDR3 is made up of 16 amino acids. Germline CDR1 is SGHTA and CDR2 is FQGTGA. The CDR3 loop is CASASPSGRDTGELFF. CDR3 coding DNA: TGTGCCAGCGCCTCCCCGAGCGGGAGGGACACCGGGGAGCTGTTTTTT. Full variable domain (outside the CDR3, taken from reference TRBV7-3 and TRBJ2-2): GAGVSQTPSNKVTEKGKYVELRCDPISGHTALYWYRQSLGQGPEFLIYFQGTGAADDSGLPNDRFFAVRPEGSVSTLKIQRTERGDSAVYLCASASPSGRDTGELFFGEGSRLTVL.

In the case of this clonotype: This may arise from a read error, as a much more abundant clone is one base away. The V call is TRBV4-1, the J call TRBJ2-4; D uncertain. V was shortened by 1 base and J by 6 bases, with 13 bases between the two germline ends. This CDR3 region has 15 residues. CDR1 is MGHRA and CDR2 is YSYEKL in the germline V gene. The CDR3 coding sequence is TGCGCCAGCAGCCAAGGAGAGAGCGTAGGAAACATTCAGTACTTC. This gives the protein CASSQGESVGNIQYF.

This clonotype was detected ten times or more. V usage is TRBV7-8 and J usage is TRBJ2-1; no clear D. CDR3 length: 11 residues. Germline lookup yields CDR1 SGHVS and CDR2 FQNEAQ. Deletions cut 3 bases from V and 6 bases from J, with 3 bases between. This CDR3 reads CASSFINEQFF. CDR3 sequence (DNA): TGTGCCAGCAGCTTCATCAATGAGCAGTTCTTC.

This clonotype was counted ten times or more. The chain recombines TRBV7-3 with TRBJ2-1, with D perhaps matching TRBD2 (6 bases). This CDR3 region has 14 residues. V was clipped by 4 bases and J by 14 bases, with 21 bases between them. Per germline, CDR1 SGHTA and CDR2 FQGTGA. CDR3 region: CASSSSLAAMNKFF. CDR3 DNA sequence: TGTGCCAGCAGCTCGTCACTAGCAGCAATGAATAAGTTCTTC.

This clonotype occurred many times. The CDR3 protein is CSARGEGVGYEQYF. CDR3 nucleotides: TGCAGTGCTAGAGGAGAGGGAGTAGGATACGAGCAGTACTTC. This rearrangement joins TRBV20-1 to TRBJ2-7; possible D gene TRBD2, 5 bases. CDR3 length equals 14 residues. Looked up from germline, CDR1 is DFQATT and CDR2 is SNEGSKA (reference sequence). V gave up 1 base and J gave up 4 bases, with 14 bases separating them.

This clonotype was counted many times. The genes are TRBV7-9 and TRBJ1-1; the D is unclear. The CDR3 runs to 13 residues. Trimming removed 2 bases at V and 6 bases at J, with 10 bases between. The germline CDR1 and CDR2 sequences are SEHNR and FQNEAQ (reference sequence). DNA for the CDR3: TGTGCCAGCAGCTTATCCCTAAGTCCTGAAGCTTTCTTT. Translating gives CASSLSLSPEAFF.

At least ten counts were recorded for this clonotype. The V call is TRBV7-9, the J call TRBJ1-5; 7 bases line up with TRBD1. Germline CDR1 is SEHNR and CDR2 is FQNEAQ (reference sequence). The CDR3 has 15 amino acids. Trimming took 6 bases from V and 2 from J; bases not matched to a gene: 7. The CDR3 sequence is CASSRQGNGNQPQHF. CDR3 in DNA: TGTGCCAGCAGTCGACAGGGTAACGGCAATCAGCCCCAGCATTTT.

V is TRBV15 and J is TRBJ2-1; 12 bases are a match to TRBD2. CDR1 is LNHNV and CDR2 is YYDKDF in the germline V gene (reference sequence). The CDR3 is made up of 17 amino acids. The V and J ends lost 0 bases and 6 bases, in that order; junction bases with no gene match: 6. This CDR3 reads CATSRDIGLAGPNEQFF. The CDR3 DNA sequence: TGTGCCACCAGCAGAGATATAGGACTAGCGGGACCCAATGAGCAGTTCTTC.

There are many counts of this clonotype. The chain uses TRBV7-2 and TRBJ2-2; D is possibly TRBD1 or TRBD2 (6 bases each). V lost 5 bases and J 7 bases, leaving 17 bases between the germline ends. This CDR3 has 15 residues. The germline V gene encodes CDR1 SGHTA and CDR2 FQGNSA. CDR3: CASSPPGGRGGELFF. The CDR3 DNA follows: TGTGCCAGCAGCCCCCCCGGGGGCCGAGGCGGGGAGCTGTTTTTT.

The J gene is TRBJ1-4, the V gene TRBV4-2; possibly TRBD1 for D (6 bases). Germline CDR1 is LGHNA and CDR2 is YNFKEQ. The CDR3 runs to 17 residues. Between the trimmed V and J ends, which lost 0 bases and 7 bases, there was a span of 18 bases. CDR3 region: CASSQEGGHAMSEKLFF. The CDR3 DNA is TGTGCCAGCAGCCAAGAGGGGGGGCACGCCATGAGTGAAAAACTGTTTTTT.

This clonotype was recorded many times. V is TRBV29-1 and J is TRBJ2-1, with 7 bases that match TRBD1. V trimming: 3 bases; J trimming: 6 bases; junction bases outside the gene matches: 8. Germline CDR1 and CDR2: SQVTM and ANQGSEA. CDR3 length equals 14 residues. CDR3 nucleotides: TGCAGCGTTGATGCGCGACAGGGAAGCAATGAGCAGTTCTTC. Translation: CSVDARQGSNEQFF.

Comments on this clonotype: A single base separates this from a much larger clone, so it may be a read error. The rearrangement links TRBV12-3 or TRBV12-4 to TRBJ1-1; D perhaps matches TRBD1 (6 bases). The CDR3 has 15 amino acids. The CDR3 loop reads CASSKADRLNTEALF. CDR3 DNA: TGTGCCAGCAGCAAAGCGGACAGATTGAACACTGAAGCTCTCTTT.

This clonotype was observed a handful of times. It may be a read error: a sequence one base away is much more abundant. The chain couples TRBV29-1 to TRBJ2-1; TRBD2 agrees at 7 bases. The germline V gene encodes CDR1 SQVTM and CDR2 ANQGSEA. This CDR3 comprises 13 residues. The CDR3 loop is CSVESGDYNEQLF. As DNA, the CDR3 is TGCAGCGTTGAATCGGGGGACTACAATGAGCAGTTATTC.

This clonotype was seen at least ten times. The CDR3 loop is CSARAAERDRSYNEQFF. The CDR3 coding sequence is TGCAGTGCTAGAGCGGCGGAGCGGGATCGCTCCTACAATGAGCAGTTCTTC. The chain links TRBV20-1 to TRBJ2-1; 7 nucleotides line up with TRBD2. CDR3 length: 17 amino acids. The V segment lost 1 base and the J segment 0 bases; nucleotides outside the gene matches: 9. Germline lookup yields CDR1 DFQATT and CDR2 SNEGSKA (reference sequence).

Many counts were recorded for this clonotype. CDR3 protein: CASTKLRDRVHEQFF. CDR3 nucleotide sequence: TGTGCCAGTACTAAACTCCGGGACAGGGTGCATGAGCAGTTCTTC. This chain uses TRBV19 with TRBJ2-1; TRBD1 matches 9 bases. From germline, CDR1 is LNHDA and CDR2 SQIVND (reference sequence). The CDR3 has 15 amino acids. The J segment lost 8 bases and the V segment lost 7 bases, leaving 12 bases of the junction unmatched.

This clonotype was seen at least ten times. This chain joins TRBV20-1 and TRBJ1-2; no firm D call. Trimming pared 0 bases from V and 4 bases from J, leaving 9 bases between. The CDR3 spans 13 residues. Germline V gene sequence: CDR1 DFQATT, CDR2 SNEGSKA (reference sequence). CDR3 nucleotides: TGCAGTGCTAGAGATGGCGGGAGCTATGGCTACACCTTC. This sequence encodes CSARDGGSYGYTF.

This clonotype was counted many times. The junction does not match germline at one end; this may be a read error. V and J are TRBV11-2 and TRBJ2-6; no definite D call. From germline, CDR1 is SGHAT and CDR2 FQNNGV. The CDR3 length is 11 residues. The CDR3 region is CASSHYNLQIF. The CDR3 coding sequence is TGTGCCAGCAGCCATTACAACCTTCAAATTTTC.

There are a few counts of this clonotype. Mismatch with germline at one junction end may stem from a read error. The rearrangement uses TRBV6-1 and TRBJ1-1, with D maybe TRBD1 (6 bases). The CDR3 covers 17 residues. CDR1 MNHNS and CDR2 SASEGT come from the germline V gene. For the CDR3, the DNA is TGTGCCAGCAGTGACCCCGGGACACCTCAGATGAATACTGAAGCTTTCTTT. Translation: CASSDPGTPQMNTEAFF.

This sequence joins TRBV19 and TRBJ1-5, with D maybe TRBD1 (6 bases). The CDR3 totals 14 residues. V shed 10 bases and J shed 4 bases, with 17 bases lying between them. Germline V gene sequence: CDR1 LNHDA, CDR2 SQIVND (reference sequence). CDR3 protein: CATARTALNQPQHF. The CDR3 DNA is TGTGCCACCGCGAGGACAGCGCTGAATCAGCCCCAGCATTTT.

For this clonotype: A much more abundant neighbour one base away suggests this may be a read error. The gene calls are TRBV29-1 and TRBJ1-1; tentatively, D is TRBD1 (6 bases). Germline CDR1 is SQVTM and CDR2 is ANQGSEA. The CDR3 has 15 amino acids. CDR3 residues: CGVPPGGRDWTEAFF. For the CDR3, the DNA is TGCGGCGTCCCCCCCGGGGGCCGAGATTGGACTGAAGCTTTCTTT.

This clonotype has ten or more counts. J is TRBJ2-2 and V is TRBV7-9; the D is unclear. Germline-derived CDR1 and CDR2 are SEHNR and FQNEAQ (reference sequence). This CDR3 comprises 13 residues. Trimming removed 4 bases from V and 6 bases from J, with 9 bases in between. Here the CDR3 reads CASSSSEAGELFF. DNA of the CDR3: TGTGCCAGCAGCTCCTCCGAGGCCGGGGAGCTGTTTTTT.

This clonotype has at least ten counts. The rearrangement links TRBV6-6 to TRBJ1-1, with 7 bases matching TRBD1. Trimming cost V 2 bases and J 0 bases; bases outside gene matches: 9. Germline V gene sequence: CDR1 MNHNY, CDR2 SVGAGI (reference sequence). This CDR3 has 17 residues. The CDR3 region has the DNA TGTGCCAGCAGTTACCAGGGTTACAGGGGTTTGAACACTGAAGCTTTCTTT. The encoded protein is CASSYQGYRGLNTEAFF.

This clonotype was seen at least ten times. This chain joins TRBV29-1 and TRBJ2-1; 9 nucleotides match TRBD1. Germline lookup yields CDR1 SQVTM and CDR2 ANQGSEA. This CDR3 contains 14 residues. V trimming: 3 bases; J trimming: 1 base; junction bases outside the gene matches: 1. CDR3 residues: CSVDGTGSYNEQFF. The CDR3 DNA reads TGCAGCGTTGACGGGACAGGGTCCTACAATGAGCAGTTCTTC.

A note on this clonotype: Since the CDR3 does not end with the conserved phenylalanine or tryptophan, this likely comes from a read error. This rearrangement joins TRBV19 to TRBJ1-5; possibly TRBD1 for D (5 bases). CDR1 and CDR2 from the germline V gene are LNHDA and SQIVND (reference sequence). The CDR3 covers 14 residues. CDR3 sequence: CASSIVQGNRPQHL. CDR3 sequence (DNA): TGTGCCAGTAGTATCGTGCAGGGAAATCGGCCCCAGCATCTT.

This clonotype was seen repeatedly, ten times or more. The V and J genes are TRBV27 and TRBJ2-3, with 8 bases aligning to TRBD2. Germline loops: CDR1 MNHEY, CDR2 SMNVEV (reference sequence). With 8 bases clipped from V and 2 bases from J, the junction kept 9 bases outside the gene matches. CDR3 size: 15 residues. The CDR3 sequence is CASLQRLALTDTQYF. Written as DNA, the CDR3 is TGTGCCAGCTTACAACGACTAGCGCTCACAGATACGCAGTATTTT.